Each of the 21 T cell receptor beta chains below was sequenced from the same sample in a study of T cell repertoires in cytomegalovirus infection (dated by TCRdb to the late 2010s). Sequencing was performed on an Illumina HiSeq 1500. TCRdb reprocessed the public reads (quality trimming at Q25 with fastp, clone calling with MiXCR) and kept in-frame beta chains. Identical CDR3 protein sequences are pooled into one entry, listed with their most common genes and DNA. Recorded for this sample are 350,000 to 500,000 distinct CDR3 sequences; about a third of them occurred a single time. The ten largest clones capture roughly an eighth of the sample. Sequencing used PBMCs. Receptors originate from a human donor in good health (CMV status not recorded). Some clones in this sample may be carry-over from other donors' samples.

The rearrangement joins TRBV5-4 to TRBJ2-1, with 9 bases fitting TRBD2. The V gene end was trimmed by 3 bases and the J gene end by 8 bases; junction bases not matched to a gene: 9. This CDR3 spans 15 amino acids. Germline V gene lookup returns CDR1 SGHNT and CDR2 YYREEE (reference sequence). The DNA of the CDR3 is TGTGCCAGCAGCTCCCCGGGACTAGCCATCGATGAGCAGTTCTTC. This translates into CASSSPGLAIDEQFF.

This clonotype has at least ten counts. V is TRBV7-2 and J is TRBJ1-6; no clear D. In germline, CDR1 is SGHTA, CDR2 FQGNSA. Trimming pared 5 bases from V and 7 bases from J, leaving 9 bases between. CDR3 length equals 13 residues. The CDR3 DNA reads TGTGCCAGCAGCGCGGGGTCGAATTCACCCCTCCACTTT. It codes for CASSAGSNSPLHF.

This clonotype appeared a few times. The chain has TRBV4-1 and TRBJ1-2; D not certain. Germline V CDR1 and CDR2: MGHRA, YSYEKL. The CDR3 covers 13 residues. The V gene lost 2 bases and the J gene lost 8 bases, with 12 bases spanning the gap. The CDR3 is CASSQPPEEGYTF. Here the CDR3 DNA reads TGCGCCAGCAGCCAACCCCCCGAGGAAGGCTACACCTTC.

The chain employs TRBV5-6 and TRBJ2-1, with 10 bases that match TRBD2. The CDR3 has 15 amino acids. The germline V gene has CDR1 SGHDT and CDR2 YYEEEE. Germline trimming cut 3 bases from V and 6 bases from J; bases unmatched to any gene: 6. The CDR3 DNA follows: TGTGCCAGCAGCTCCGGGACTAGCGCAATCAATGAGCAGTTCTTC. This codes for CASSSGTSAINEQFF.

A remark on this clonotype: A much more abundant neighbour one base away suggests this may be a read error. The V gene is TRBV28, the J gene TRBJ2-7; TRBD2 might be the D (5 bases). The germline V gene has CDR1 MDHEN and CDR2 SYDVKM. This CDR3 has 13 residues. V shed 3 bases and J shed 4 bases, with 10 bases lying between them. The CDR3 sequence: CASSFWTSYEQYF. The CDR3 coding sequence is TGTGCCAGCAGTTTCTGGACTTCATACGAGCAGTACTTC.

Only a few counts were recorded for this clonotype. The V and J genes are TRBV27 and TRBJ1-6; no clear D gene. Germline V gene data show CDR1 as MNHEY and CDR2 as SMNVEV (reference sequence). The V and J ends lost 2 bases and 0 bases respectively, with 8 bases between them. CDR3 length equals 16 residues. CDR3 sequence (DNA): TGTGCCAGCAGTTTAGGGCAGAGCTCCTATAATTCACCCCTCCACTTT. It translates to CASSLGQSSYNSPLHF.

This clonotype was counted between two and nine times. This chain uses TRBV7-3 with TRBJ2-5; TRBD2 is a possible D gene (7 bases). The germline V gene encodes CDR1 SGHTA and CDR2 FQGTGA. Trimming removed 2 bases from V and 5 bases from J, with 12 bases in between. This CDR3 spans 14 amino acids. CDR3 amino acids: CASSLGGAYETQYF. DNA for the CDR3: TGTGCCAGCAGCTTAGGGGGGGCCTATGAGACCCAGTACTTC. The full variable domain, its missing parts supplied by reference TRBV7-3 and TRBJ2-5, is GAGVSQTPSNKVTEKGKYVELRCDPISGHTALYWYRQSLGQGPEFLIYFQGTGAADDSGLPNDRFFAVRPEGSVSTLKIQRTERGDSAVYLCASSLGGAYETQYFGPGTRLLVL.

This clonotype was found a few times. The chain links TRBV30 to TRBJ1-1; D call uncertain. The germline V gene has CDR1 GTSNPN and CDR2 SVGIG (reference sequence). CDR3 size: 14 residues. V shed 6 bases and J shed 0 bases, with 14 bases lying between them. Here the CDR3 reads CACITARLNTEAFF. CDR3 in DNA: TGTGCCTGCATCACAGCTAGATTGAACACTGAAGCTTTCTTT.

The chain is built from TRBV19 and TRBJ1-1; D remains ambiguous. CDR3 length equals 15 residues. Germline assignment: CDR1 LNHDA and CDR2 SQIVND (reference sequence). The V gene lost 3 bases and the J gene lost 6 bases, with 17 bases spanning the gap. In DNA form, the CDR3 reads TGTGCCAGTAGTATGGTGGGAATGGGTCGTTCTGAAGCTTTCTTT. Translation: CASSMVGMGRSEAFF.

There are a few counts of this clonotype. The chain joins TRBV3-1 to TRBJ1-5, with D perhaps matching TRBD1 (5 bases). Germline values: CDR1 LGHDT, CDR2 YNNKEL (reference sequence). Deletions cut 4 bases from V and 5 bases from J, with 15 bases between. This CDR3 is built from 15 residues. The CDR3 sequence: CASSRSGTVYQPQHF. The CDR3 coding sequence is TGTGCCAGCAGCCGATCGGGGACGGTGTATCAGCCCCAGCATTTT.

In its sample, this clonotype was seen a few times. The chain's CDR3 is CASSFGLDNQPQHF. The CDR3 bases are TGTGCCAGCAGCTTCGGGCTGGATAATCAGCCCCAGCATTTT. The chain employs TRBV5-5 and TRBJ1-5, with D uncertain. The CDR3 is made up of 14 amino acids. V gave up 2 bases and J gave up 4 bases, with 10 bases separating them. CDR1 SGHKS and CDR2 YYEKEE come from the germline V gene (reference sequence).

As to this clonotype: This may be a read error, as it is one base from a much larger clone. The V and J genes are TRBV27 and TRBJ1-1; a possible D gene is TRBD1 (6 bases). CDR1 and CDR2 (germline): MNHEY, SMNVEV (reference sequence). This CDR3 region has 14 residues. Trimming took 10 bases from V and 8 from J, leaving 23 bases between them. The CDR3 here is CANSPRDIRKEAFF. Written as DNA, the CDR3 is TGTGCCAACAGCCCCCGGGACATCCGAAAGGAAGCTTTCTTT.

This clonotype was detected only a few times. The rearrangement joins TRBV6-5 to TRBJ2-1; the match to TRBD1 covers 8 bases. V was pared by 6 bases and J by 10 bases, with 11 bases of the junction left unmatched. The length of the CDR3 is 14 residues. Germline values: CDR1 MNHEY, CDR2 SVGAGI. The DNA of the CDR3 is TGTGCCAGCAGACTGGACAGGGCCGATCTGGAGCAGTTCTTC. Its protein product is CASRLDRADLEQFF.

This clonotype was recorded many times. The V gene is TRBV6-5, the J gene TRBJ2-5; possible D gene TRBD1, 6 bases. V was pared by 0 bases and J by 4 bases, with 12 bases between. This CDR3 region has 15 residues. The germline CDR1 and CDR2 sequences are MNHEY and SVGAGI. The CDR3 DNA is TGTGCCAGCAGTTACTCGGGGCAGGGGAGAGAGACCCAGTACTTC. Residues: CASSYSGQGRETQYF.

This clonotype was seen more than once but under ten times. The chain combines TRBV11-2 with TRBJ2-3; 12 bases fit TRBD2. Germline V gene data show CDR1 as SGHAT and CDR2 as FQNNGV. The trim removed 3 bases at V and 6 bases at J, leaving 7 bases unmatched. CDR3 length equals 16 residues. In DNA, the CDR3 is TGTGCCAGCAGCTTCGGACTAGCGGGGTCTCGGGATACGCAGTATTTT. Translated, it gives CASSFGLAGSRDTQYF. The variable domain in full, with the rest retrieved from reference TRBV11-2 and TRBJ2-3, is EAGVAQSPRYKIIEKRQSVAFWCNPISGHATLYWYQQILGQGPKLLIQFQNNGVVDDSQLPKDRFSAERLKGVDSTLKIQPAKLEDSAVYLCASSFGLAGSRDTQYFGPGTRLTVL.

Many counts were recorded for this clonotype. The J gene is TRBJ2-7, the V gene TRBV7-2, with D maybe TRBD1 (6 bases). The CDR3 has 17 residues. Trimming removed 2 bases at V and 5 bases at J, with 22 bases between. Germline assignment: CDR1 SGHTA and CDR2 FQGNSA. The CDR3 sequence: CASSLSGGGRIKNEQYF. In nucleotides, the CDR3 is TGTGCCAGCAGCTTAAGTGGGGGCGGTCGGATTAAAAACGAGCAGTACTTC. The full variable domain, completed using reference TRBV7-2 and TRBJ2-7, is GAGVSQSPSNKVTEKGKDVELRCDPISGHTALYWYRQSLGQGLEFLIYFQGNSAPDKSGLPSDRFSAERTGGSVSTLTIQRTQQEDSAVYLCASSLSGGGRIKNEQYFGPGTRLTVT.

The chain uses TRBV30 and TRBJ1-4; D gene uncertain. This CDR3 has 14 amino acids. The germline CDR1 and CDR2 sequences are GTSNPN and SVGIG (reference sequence). V lost 0 bases and J 4 bases, leaving 9 bases between the germline ends. CDR3 nucleotide sequence: TGTGCCTGGAGTGTGGGCGGTGATAATGAAAAACTGTTTTTT. This codes for CAWSVGGDNEKLFF.

This clonotype was seen only a few times. The V call is TRBV7-2, the J call TRBJ2-7, with TRBD1 identical over 8 bases. Germline V gene sequence: CDR1 SGHTA, CDR2 FQGNSA. V shed 6 bases and J 6 bases; nucleotides not matched to a gene: 7. The CDR3 covers 13 residues. CDR3 sequence: CASSPQGAGEQYF. CDR3 coding DNA: TGTGCCAGCAGTCCGCAGGGGGCGGGCGAGCAGTACTTC.

This clonotype was counted between two and nine times. V is TRBV5-1 and J is TRBJ2-7; 9 bases agree with TRBD1. V dropped 4 bases and J dropped 2; count of bases not matched to a gene: 7. This CDR3 is 15 amino acids long. Germline V gives CDR1 SGHRS, CDR2 YFSETQ. CDR3 sequence (DNA): TGCGCCAGCAGCGCGGGGACAGGGTACCCCTACGAGCAGTACTTC. Its translation: CASSAGTGYPYEQYF. The variable domain in full, with the rest retrieved from reference TRBV5-1 and TRBJ2-7, is KAGVTQTPRYLIKTRGQQVTLSCSPISGHRSVSWYQQTPGQGLQFLFEYFSETQRNKGNFPGRFSGRQFSNSRSEMNVSTLELGDSALYLCASSAGTGYPYEQYFGPGTRLTVT.

CDR3: CASSENDSNQPQHF. As DNA, the CDR3 is TGTGCCAGCAGTGAAAATGATAGCAATCAGCCCCAGCATTTT. This chain uses TRBV6-1 with TRBJ1-5, with unresolved D. From germline, CDR1 is MNHNS and CDR2 SASEGT. The CDR3 length is 14 residues. V lost 2 bases to trimming and J lost 0 bases, with 5 bases between them.

This clonotype was counted ten times or more. The genes are TRBV27 and TRBJ2-2; D not resolved. With 3 bases removed from V and 0 bases from J, the gap between germline ends came to 8 bases. From germline, CDR1 is MNHEY and CDR2 SMNVEV (reference sequence). There are 15 residues in the CDR3. CDR3 nucleotide sequence: TGTGCCAGCAGTTTTGGCGGACCGAACACCGGGGAGCTGTTTTTT. The encoded protein is CASSFGGPNTGELFF.